This T cell receptor beta chain was sequenced for a study of blood T cell repertoires in COVID-19. The wider study: The study drew acute and convalescent COVID-19 samples from the United States, Italy and Spain.

Per the original data handling: Quantification of nucleated cells was approximated via reference gene primer amplification. The data were produced by immunoSEQ multiplex PCR, yet TCRdb's version contains in-frame clones alone and is incomplete. The DNA was the basis for D and trimming; V, J and clone size are from that table. The sample shows around 290,000 clones, around 89% of them seen only once. The specimen sequenced was peripheral blood. The TCR originated in a man aged 35 to 55 with acute or convalescent COVID-19.

The CDR3, as DNA: TGTGCCAGCAGACTAGACAGGGTAGGGGGCTACACCTTC. Amino acid sequence: CASRLDRVGGYTF. The chain couples TRBV6-5 to TRBJ1-2; 7 bases are a match to TRBD1. V lost 6 bases to trimming and J lost 8 bases; unmatched junction nucleotides: 9. The CDR3 has 13 residues. From germline, CDR1 is MNHEY and CDR2 SVGAGI.